This TCR beta chain was profiled in a study of blood T cell repertoires in COVID-19. The method was immunoSEQ multiplex PCR; TCRdb's version includes in-frame clones alone and lacks a portion of them. The sample has about 320,000 clones; 85% are singletons. This clone showed up just a few times. This TCR was sampled from a woman in her twenties or thirties who had been exposed to COVID-19. Sequencing used PBMCs or T cells enriched from blood (not recorded which).

CDR3 residues: CASSLPGTGGVNEQFF. The CDR3 coding sequence is TGTGCCAGCAGTTTACCCGGGACAGGGGGGGTCAATGAGCAGTTCTTC. The chain carries TRBV6-5 and TRBJ2-1; 11 bases are a match to TRBD1. CDR3 size: 16 residues. With 4 bases clipped from V and 6 bases from J, the junction kept 8 bases outside the gene matches. The germline CDR1 and CDR2 sequences are MNHEY and SVGAGI.